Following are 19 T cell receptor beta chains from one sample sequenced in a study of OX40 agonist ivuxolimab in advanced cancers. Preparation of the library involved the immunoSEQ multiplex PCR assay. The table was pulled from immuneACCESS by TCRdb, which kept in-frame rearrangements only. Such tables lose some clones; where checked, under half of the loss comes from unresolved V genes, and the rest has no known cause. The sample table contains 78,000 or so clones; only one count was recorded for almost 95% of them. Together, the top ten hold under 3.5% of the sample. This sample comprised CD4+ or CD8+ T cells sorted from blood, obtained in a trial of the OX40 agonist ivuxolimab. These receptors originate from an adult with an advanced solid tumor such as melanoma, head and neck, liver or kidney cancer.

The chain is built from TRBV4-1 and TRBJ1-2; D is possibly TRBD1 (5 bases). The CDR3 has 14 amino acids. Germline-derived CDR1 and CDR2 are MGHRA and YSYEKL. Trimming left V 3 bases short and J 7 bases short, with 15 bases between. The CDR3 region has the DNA TGCGCCAGCAGCCAGAAGGGGCAGGGAGGTGGCTACACCTTC. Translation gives CASSQKGQGGGYTF.

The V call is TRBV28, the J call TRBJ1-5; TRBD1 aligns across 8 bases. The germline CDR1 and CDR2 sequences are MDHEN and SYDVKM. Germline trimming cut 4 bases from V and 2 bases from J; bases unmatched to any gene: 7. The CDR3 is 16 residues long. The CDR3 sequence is CASSSRTGWGNQPQHF. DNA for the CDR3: TGTGCCAGCAGTTCCAGGACAGGGTGGGGCAATCAGCCCCAGCATTTT.

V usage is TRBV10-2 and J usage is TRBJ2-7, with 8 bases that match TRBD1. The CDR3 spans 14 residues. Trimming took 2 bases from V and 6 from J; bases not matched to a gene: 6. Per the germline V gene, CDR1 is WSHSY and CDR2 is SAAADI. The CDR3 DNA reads TGCGCCAGCAGTGAGGGGGACAGGTTCGGCGAGCAGTACTTC. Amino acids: CASSEGDRFGEQYF.

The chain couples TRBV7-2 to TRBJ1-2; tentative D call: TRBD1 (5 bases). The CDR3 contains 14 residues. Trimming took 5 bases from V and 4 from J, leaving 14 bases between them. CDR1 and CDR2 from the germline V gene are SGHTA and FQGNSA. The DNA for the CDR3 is TGTGCCAGCAGCCCCCTTGCGGGGCTCTATGGCTACACCTTC. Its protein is CASSPLAGLYGYTF.

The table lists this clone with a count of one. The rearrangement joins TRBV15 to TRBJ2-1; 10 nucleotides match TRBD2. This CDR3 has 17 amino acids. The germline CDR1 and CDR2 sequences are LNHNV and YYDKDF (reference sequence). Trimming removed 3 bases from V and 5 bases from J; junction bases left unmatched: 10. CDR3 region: CATSRLSSGGRNNEQFF. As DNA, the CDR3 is TGTGCCACCAGCAGGCTGTCTAGCGGGGGAAGGAACAATGAGCAGTTCTTC.

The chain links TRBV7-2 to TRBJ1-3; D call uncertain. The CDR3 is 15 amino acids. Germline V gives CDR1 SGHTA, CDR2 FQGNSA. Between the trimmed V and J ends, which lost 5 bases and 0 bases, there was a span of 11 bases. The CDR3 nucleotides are TGTGCCAGCAGCACTGGACGGATCTCTGGAAACACCATATATTTT. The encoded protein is CASSTGRISGNTIYF.

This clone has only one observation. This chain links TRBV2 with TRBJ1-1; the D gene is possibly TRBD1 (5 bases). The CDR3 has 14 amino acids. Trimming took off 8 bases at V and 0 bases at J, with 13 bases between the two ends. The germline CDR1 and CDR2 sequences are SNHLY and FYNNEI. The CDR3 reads CASRWGRMNTEAFF. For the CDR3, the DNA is TGTGCCAGCCGTTGGGGACGGATGAACACTGAAGCTTTCTTT.

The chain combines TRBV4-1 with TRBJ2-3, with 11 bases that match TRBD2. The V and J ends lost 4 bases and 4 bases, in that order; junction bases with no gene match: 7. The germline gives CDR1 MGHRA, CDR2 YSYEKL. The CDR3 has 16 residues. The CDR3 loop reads CASSRSLAGGPDTQYF. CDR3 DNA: TGCGCCAGCAGCCGGTCCCTAGCGGGGGGCCCAGATACGCAGTATTTT.

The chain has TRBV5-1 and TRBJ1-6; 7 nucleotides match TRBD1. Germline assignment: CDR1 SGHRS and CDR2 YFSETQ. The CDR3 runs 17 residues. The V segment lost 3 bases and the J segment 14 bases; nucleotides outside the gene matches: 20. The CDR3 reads CASSSQTGLSALRTLHF. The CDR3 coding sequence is TGCGCCAGCAGCTCCCAGACAGGGTTAAGTGCCCTCAGGACCCTCCACTTT.

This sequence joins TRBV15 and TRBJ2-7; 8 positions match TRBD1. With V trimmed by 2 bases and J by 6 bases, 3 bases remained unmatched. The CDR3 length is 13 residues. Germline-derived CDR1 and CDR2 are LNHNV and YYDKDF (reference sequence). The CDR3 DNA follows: TGTGCCACCAGCAGACAGGGGGCTTCCGAGCAGTACTTC. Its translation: CATSRQGASEQYF.

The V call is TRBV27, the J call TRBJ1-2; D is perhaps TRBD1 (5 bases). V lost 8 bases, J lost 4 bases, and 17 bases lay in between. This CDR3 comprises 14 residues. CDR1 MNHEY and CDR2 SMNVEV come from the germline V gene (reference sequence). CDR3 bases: TGTGCCAGCGGGTTCCGGGACGGTGCCTATGGCTACACCTTC. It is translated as CASGFRDGAYGYTF.

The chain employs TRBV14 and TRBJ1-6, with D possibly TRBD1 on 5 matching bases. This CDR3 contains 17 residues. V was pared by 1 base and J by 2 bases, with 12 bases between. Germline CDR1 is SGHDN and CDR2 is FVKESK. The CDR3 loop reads CASSQGKEGAYNSPLHF. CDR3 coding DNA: TGTGCCAGCAGCCAAGGAAAGGAAGGGGCCTATAATTCACCCCTCCACTTT.

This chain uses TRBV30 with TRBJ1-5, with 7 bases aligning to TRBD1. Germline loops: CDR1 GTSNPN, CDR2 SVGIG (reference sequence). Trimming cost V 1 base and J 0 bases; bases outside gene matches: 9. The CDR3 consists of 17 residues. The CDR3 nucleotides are TGTGCCTGGAGTGGGCCAGGGGGGGCGAATAGCAATCAGCCCCAGCATTTT. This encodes CAWSGPGGANSNQPQHF. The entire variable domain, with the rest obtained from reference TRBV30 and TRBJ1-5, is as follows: SQTIHQWPATLVQPVGSPLSLECTVEGTSNPNLYWYRQAAGRGLQLLFYSVGIGQISSEVPQNLSASRPQDRQFILSSKKLLLSDSGFYLCAWSGPGGANSNQPQHFGDGTRLSIL.

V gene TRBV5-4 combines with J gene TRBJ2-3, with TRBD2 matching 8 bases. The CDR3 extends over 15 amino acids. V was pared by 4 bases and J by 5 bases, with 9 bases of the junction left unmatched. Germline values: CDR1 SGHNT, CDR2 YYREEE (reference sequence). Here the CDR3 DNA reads TGTGCCAGCAGCCCTCCCGGGGGGGCCCAAGATACGCAGTATTTT. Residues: CASSPPGGAQDTQYF.

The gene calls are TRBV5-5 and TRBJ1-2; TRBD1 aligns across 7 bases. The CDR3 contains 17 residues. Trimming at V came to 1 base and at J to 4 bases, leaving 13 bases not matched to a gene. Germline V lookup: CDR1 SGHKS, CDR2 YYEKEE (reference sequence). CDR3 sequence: CASSLQFRSGTAYGYTF. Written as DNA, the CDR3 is TGTGCCAGCAGCTTGCAATTTCGGTCGGGGACAGCCTATGGCTACACCTTC.

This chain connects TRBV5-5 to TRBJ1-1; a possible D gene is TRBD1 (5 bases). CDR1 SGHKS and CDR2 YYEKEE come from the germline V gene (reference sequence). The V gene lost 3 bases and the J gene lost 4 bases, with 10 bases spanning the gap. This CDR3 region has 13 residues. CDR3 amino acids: CASSSPGPTEAFF. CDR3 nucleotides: TGTGCCAGCAGCTCCCCGGGACCCACTGAAGCTTTCTTT.

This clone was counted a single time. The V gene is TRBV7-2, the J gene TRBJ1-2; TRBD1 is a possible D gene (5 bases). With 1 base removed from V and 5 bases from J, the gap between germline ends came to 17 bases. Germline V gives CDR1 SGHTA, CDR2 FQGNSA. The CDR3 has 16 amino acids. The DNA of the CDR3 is TGTGCCAGCAGCTTAGTGGGGACCGGGACCGCATATGGCTACACCTTC. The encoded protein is CASSLVGTGTAYGYTF.

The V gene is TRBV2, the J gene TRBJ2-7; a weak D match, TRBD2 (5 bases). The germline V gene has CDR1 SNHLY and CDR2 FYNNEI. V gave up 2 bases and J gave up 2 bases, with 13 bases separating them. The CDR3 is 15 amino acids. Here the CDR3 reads CASSENTLGTYEQYF. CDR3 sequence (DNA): TGTGCCAGCAGTGAAAACACCCTCGGGACCTACGAGCAGTACTTC.

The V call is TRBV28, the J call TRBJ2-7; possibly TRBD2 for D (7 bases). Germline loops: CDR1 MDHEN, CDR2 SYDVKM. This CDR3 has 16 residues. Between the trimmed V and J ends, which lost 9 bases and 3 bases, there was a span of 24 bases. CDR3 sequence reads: CARHLHQGRENYEQYF. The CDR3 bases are TGTGCCAGGCACCTCCACCAGGGGCGGGAGAACTACGAGCAGTACTTC.